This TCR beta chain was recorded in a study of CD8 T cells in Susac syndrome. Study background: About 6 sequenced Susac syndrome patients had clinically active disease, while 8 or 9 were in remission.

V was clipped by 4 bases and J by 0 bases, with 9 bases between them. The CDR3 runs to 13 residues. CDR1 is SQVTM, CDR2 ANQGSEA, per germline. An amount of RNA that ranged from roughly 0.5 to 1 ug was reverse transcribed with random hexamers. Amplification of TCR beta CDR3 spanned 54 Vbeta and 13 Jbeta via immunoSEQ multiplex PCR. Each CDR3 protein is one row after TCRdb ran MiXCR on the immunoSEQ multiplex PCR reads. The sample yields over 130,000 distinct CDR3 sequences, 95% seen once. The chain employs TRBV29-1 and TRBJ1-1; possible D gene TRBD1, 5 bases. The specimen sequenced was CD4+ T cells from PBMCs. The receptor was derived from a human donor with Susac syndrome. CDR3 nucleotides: TGCAGCGTTGGGGGACGGATGAACACTGAAGCTTTCTTT. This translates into CSVGGRMNTEAFF.